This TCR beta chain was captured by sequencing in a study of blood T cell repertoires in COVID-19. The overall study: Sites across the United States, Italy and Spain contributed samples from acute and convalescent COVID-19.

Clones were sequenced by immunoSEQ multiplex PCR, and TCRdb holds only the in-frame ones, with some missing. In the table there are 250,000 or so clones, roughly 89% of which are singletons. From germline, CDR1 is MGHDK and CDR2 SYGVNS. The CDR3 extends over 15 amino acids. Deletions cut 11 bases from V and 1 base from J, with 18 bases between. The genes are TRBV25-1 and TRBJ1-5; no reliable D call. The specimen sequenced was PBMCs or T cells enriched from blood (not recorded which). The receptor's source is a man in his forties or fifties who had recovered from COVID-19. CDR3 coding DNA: TGTGCCCCGAAGGAGGGCCTTTGGAGCAATCAGCCCCAGCATTTT. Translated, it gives CAPKEGLWSNQPQHF.